This passage covers 6 T cell receptor beta chains from one sample sequenced in a study of cytomegalovirus exposure and HLA in healthy donors. The PCR was carried out with 60 Vbeta primers and 13 Jbeta primers. Produced via immunoSEQ multiplex PCR; TCRdb's table is partial and in-frame only. The data show over 75,000 clones, with approximately 84% seen just once and 2.4% held by the top ten. The sample taken for sequencing was PBMCs. These receptors were taken from a woman between 50 and 59 years old in good health and CMV-seronegative.

This clone was counted a single time. This chain links TRBV19 with TRBJ2-3, with 11 bases fitting TRBD1. V was clipped by 3 bases and J by 3 bases; unmatched bases: 8. This CDR3 is built from 17 residues. CDR1 and CDR2 (germline): LNHDA, SQIVND (reference sequence). The CDR3 bases are TGTGCCAGTAGTATTACCGGGACAGGGGGTTCAACAGATACGCAGTATTTT. Encoded protein: CASSITGTGGSTDTQYF.

This chain links TRBV29-1 with TRBJ1-1; D gene unclear. CDR3 size: 13 residues. Trimming took off 3 bases at V and 1 base at J, with 9 bases between the two ends. Germline assignment: CDR1 SQVTM and CDR2 ANQGSEA. For the CDR3, the DNA is TGCAGCGTTGATTCTAGCCCGAACACTGAAGCTTTCTTT. Protein product: CSVDSSPNTEAFF. Full variable domain (rest looked up from reference TRBV29-1 and TRBJ1-1): SAVISQKPSRDICQRGTSLTIQCQVDSQVTMMFWYRQQPGQSLTLIATANQGSEATYESGFVIDKFPISRPNLTFSTLTVSNMSPEDSSIYLCSVDSSPNTEAFFGQGTRLTVV.

The chain employs TRBV7-3 and TRBJ2-2; D is possibly TRBD1 (5 bases). The V end lost 5 bases, the J end lost 1 base, and 8 bases lay between the germline ends. Germline V gives CDR1 SGHTA, CDR2 FQGTGA. CDR3 length: 14 residues. Here the CDR3 reads CASSIGQNTGELFF. The CDR3 DNA follows: TGTGCCAGCAGCATTGGACAGAACACCGGGGAGCTGTTTTTT.

This clone appeared a single time. V and J are TRBV7-2 and TRBJ2-7; a weak D match, TRBD1 (5 bases). The CDR3 runs to 15 residues. Germline V gene lookup returns CDR1 SGHTA and CDR2 FQGNSA. Trimming stripped 4 bases from V and 4 bases from J, with 17 bases between. CDR3 loop: CASSYFGDGQYEQYV. In DNA form, the CDR3 reads TGTGCCAGCAGCTATTTCGGTGATGGACAATACGAGCAGTACGTC.

This sequence joins TRBV6-5 and TRBJ2-7; D might be TRBD1 (5 bases). This CDR3 comprises 15 residues. Germline-derived CDR1 and CDR2 are MNHEY and SVGAGI. The germline V and J ends were trimmed by 0 bases and 4 bases, with 13 bases remaining between them. CDR3 DNA: TGTGCCAGCAGTTACTCGAATACAGGAGCTTACGAGCAGTACTTC. This sequence encodes CASSYSNTGAYEQYF.

This clone was observed a handful of times. This chain joins TRBV10-3 and TRBJ2-2; tentatively, D is TRBD1 (6 bases). The CDR3 length is 18 residues. CDR1 is ENHRY, CDR2 SYGVKD, per germline. Trimming took 10 bases from V and 2 from J, leaving 26 bases between them. The chain's CDR3 is CASTNLDRNQGNTGELFF. In DNA form, the CDR3 reads TGTGCCAGTACCAATCTAGACAGGAATCAGGGAAACACCGGGGAGCTGTTTTTT.